These T cell receptor beta chains were read from a single sample in a study of T cell repertoires in cytomegalovirus infection. A single record per CDR3 protein comes from TCRdb applying MiXCR to the reads. The data contain under 350,000 distinct CDR3 sequences, less than 25% of them singletons. These receptors' targets are unknown. Sequenced material: cultured PBMCs, taken from culture after CMV antigen stimulation. These receptors all stem from a human donor in good health (CMV status not recorded). Some clones in this sample may be carry-over from other donors' samples. Each CDR3 is given with its conserved first and last residue.

TRBJ1-3	TRBV7-2	CASSLAPGLPGNTIYF
TRBJ1-4	TRBV5-5	CASSFGRTNEKLFF
TRBJ2-5	TRBV6-6	CASSYAHGTGDETQYF
TRBJ1-5	TRBV12-3/TRBV12-4	CASSFQENQPQHF
TRBJ2-1	TRBV7-8	CASRKGAGSSSYNEQFF
TRBJ1-1	TRBV6-6	CASSYSRTVLNTEAFF
TRBJ2-7	TRBV5-4	CASLRQGTYEQYF
TRBJ2-2	TRBV7-3	CASSFGAGELFF
TRBJ1-5	TRBV20-1	CSASPRYSNQPQHF
TRBJ1-1	TRBV6-2/TRBV6-3	CASSYLPTGWTEAFF
TRBJ2-2	TRBV7-2	CASSVNRVSGELFF
TRBJ2-7	TRBV12-3/TRBV12-4	CASSARTGLSYEQYF
TRBJ1-2	TRBV12-3/TRBV12-4	CASSLEAGPYGYTF
TRBJ1-1	TRBV18	CASSGQGKNTEAFF
TRBJ2-5	TRBV7-2	CASRQGPDQETQYF
TRBJ1-1	TRBV11-2	CASRLTAGQGPNTEAFF
TRBJ1-6	TRBV30	CAWSVGGAGWNSPLHF
TRBJ1-1	TRBV20-1	CSASREVNTEAFF
TRBJ2-2	TRBV4-2	CASSQDRDRGGSGELFF
TRBJ2-1	TRBV20-1	CSAYLGYNEQFF
TRBJ2-1	TRBV9	CASSETSGRKNEQFF
TRBJ1-1	TRBV29-1	CSVIEMSMNTEAFF
TRBJ1-5	TRBV7-2	CASSLDGDDQPQHF
TRBJ2-5	TRBV29-1	CSVEKGDRETQYF
TRBJ2-3	TRBV4-1	CASSREGTSSGDTQYF
TRBJ2-2	TRBV28	CASSYNWQLNTGELFF
TRBJ2-5	TRBV11-3	CASSLTAAGTQYF
TRBJ1-5	TRBV19	CASISGQNQPQHF
TRBJ2-3	TRBV11-2	CASSPPGQLPDTQYF
TRBJ2-5	TRBV2	CASSERQGGETQYF
TRBJ1-6	TRBV5-1	CASTYRGMPYNSPLHF
TRBJ1-2	TRBV7-9	CASSPGVDGYTF
TRBJ1-1	TRBV4-3	CASSAQEGRTEAFF
TRBJ1-5	TRBV7-6	CASSANREQPQHF
TRBJ2-5	TRBV20-1	CSARIAGGSQGTQYF
TRBJ1-5	TRBV6-2/TRBV6-3	CASSILGGLRNQPQHF
TRBJ1-2	TRBV9	CASSAQGQVVGGYTF
TRBJ2-7	TRBV6-5	CASSPRSGIYEQYF
TRBJ1-4	TRBV27	CASSFIQTGEKLFF
TRBJ2-6	TRBV19	CASSWGALSGANVLTF
TRBJ2-1	TRBV7-6	CASSLGSSAHNEQFF
TRBJ2-7	TRBV19	CASSIRAGQPIYEQYF
TRBJ1-1	TRBV6-8	CASRHPVTGLGAFF
TRBJ1-5	TRBV6-5	CASSYSGAGNQPQHF
TRBJ2-7	TRBV10-3	CAISDLNAGGSSYEQYF
TRBJ1-1	TRBV27	CASSLVSLGANTEAFF
TRBJ1-5	TRBV7-2	CASSLVNSGAQPQHF
TRBJ2-1	TRBV5-4	CASSFLGSGTYNEQFF
TRBJ1-1	TRBV11-3	CASSSRTGTGEAFF
TRBJ1-4	TRBV2	CASREVATNEKLFF
TRBJ2-2	TRBV2	CASSINRDRGHTGELFF